Described below is a single TCR beta chain sequence and its context. The antigen is undetermined. The sample's time point: week 5, during vaccination. Each dose delivered 300 ug of mutant IDH1 20-mer peptide subcutaneously with imiquimod. These data originate in a study of a mutant IDH1 vaccine in newly diagnosed glioma. Sequencing was performed with immunoSEQ multiplex PCR; in TCRdb, only in-frame clones are kept and a portion is missing. The repertoire includes 75,000 to 80,000 clones, roughly 90% of them detected once, and roughly 0.5% sits in the top ten. The V gene end was trimmed by 2 bases and the J gene end by 2 bases; junction bases not matched to a gene: 9. This CDR3 has 17 residues. Germline CDR1 and CDR2: LNHNV and YYDKDF (reference sequence).

Sequencing was performed on PBMCs, taken from a glioma patient whose treatment included an IDH1 peptide vaccine. The source is a woman in her forties or fifties with glioma. This sequence joins TRBV15 and TRBJ2-3; 8 bases line up with TRBD1. The CDR3 is CATSRPIPQGATDTQYF. CDR3 coding DNA: TGTGCCACCAGCAGACCCATCCCGCAGGGGGCCACAGATACGCAGTATTTT.